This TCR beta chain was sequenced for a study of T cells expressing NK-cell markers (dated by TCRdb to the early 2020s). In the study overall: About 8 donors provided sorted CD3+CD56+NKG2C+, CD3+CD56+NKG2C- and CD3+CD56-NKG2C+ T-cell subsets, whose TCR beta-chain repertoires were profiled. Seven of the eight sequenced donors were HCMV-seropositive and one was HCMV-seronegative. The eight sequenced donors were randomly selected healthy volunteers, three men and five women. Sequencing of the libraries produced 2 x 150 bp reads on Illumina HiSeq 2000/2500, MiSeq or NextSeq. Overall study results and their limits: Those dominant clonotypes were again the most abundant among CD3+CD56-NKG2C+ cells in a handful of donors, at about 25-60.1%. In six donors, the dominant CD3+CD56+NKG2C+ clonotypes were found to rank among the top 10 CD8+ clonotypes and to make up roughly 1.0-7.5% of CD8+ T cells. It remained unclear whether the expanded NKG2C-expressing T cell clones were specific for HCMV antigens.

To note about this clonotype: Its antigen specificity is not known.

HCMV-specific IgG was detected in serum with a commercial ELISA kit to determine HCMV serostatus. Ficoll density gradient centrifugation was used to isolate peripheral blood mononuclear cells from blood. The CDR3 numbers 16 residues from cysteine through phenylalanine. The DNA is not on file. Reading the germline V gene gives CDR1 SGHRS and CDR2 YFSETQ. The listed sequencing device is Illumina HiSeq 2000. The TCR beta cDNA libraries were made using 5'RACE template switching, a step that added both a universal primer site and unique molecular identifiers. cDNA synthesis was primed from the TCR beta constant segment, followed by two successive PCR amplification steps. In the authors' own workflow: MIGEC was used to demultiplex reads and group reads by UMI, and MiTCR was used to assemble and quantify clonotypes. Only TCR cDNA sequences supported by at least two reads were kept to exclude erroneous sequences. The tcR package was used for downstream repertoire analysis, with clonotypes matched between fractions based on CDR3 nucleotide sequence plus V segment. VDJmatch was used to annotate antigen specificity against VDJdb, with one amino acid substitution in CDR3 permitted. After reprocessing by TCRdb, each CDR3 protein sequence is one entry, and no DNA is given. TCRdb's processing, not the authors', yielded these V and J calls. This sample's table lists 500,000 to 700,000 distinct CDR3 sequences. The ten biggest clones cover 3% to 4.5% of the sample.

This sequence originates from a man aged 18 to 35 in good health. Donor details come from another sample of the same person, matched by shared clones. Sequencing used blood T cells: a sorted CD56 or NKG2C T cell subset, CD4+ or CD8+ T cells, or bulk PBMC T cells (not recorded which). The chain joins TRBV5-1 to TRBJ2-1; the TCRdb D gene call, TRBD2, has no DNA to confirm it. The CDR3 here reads CASSLGLAGGDDEQFF.